This T cell receptor beta chain was identified during a study of T cells in Graves' hyperthyroidism and ophthalmopathy. Points from the study as a whole: A model of 13 V-J features distinguished ophthalmopathy from stable hyperthyroidism.

This clonotype has only a few counts. Its antigen is still unknown. Deletions cut 5 bases from V and 8 bases from J, with 16 bases between. CDR1 is ENHRY, CDR2 SYGVKD, per germline. This CDR3 has 14 residues. RNA transcripts were the template for amplifying TCR beta CDR3 regions. A set of HTBI primers served as the primers for a first-round RT-PCR of the TCR CDR3. TCRdb reanalysed the multiplex PCR reads using MiXCR and keeps one entry per CDR3 protein. This sample has 500,000 to 600,000 distinct CDR3 sequences; 15% to 20% occur once, and the top ten carry less than 55%. Active moderate-to-severe ophthalmopathy, Clinical Activity Score at least 3, NOSPECS at least 4, under 3 months' duration. The PBMCs were taken from over 9.5 ml of fresh peripheral blood.

This sequence joins TRBV10-3 and TRBJ2-1; D gene ambiguous. Sequenced: blood. This sequence was found in a man in his forties with Graves' ophthalmopathy. CDR3 bases: TGTGCCATCAGTAAAGCTTCGGGCCTTGATGAGCAGTTCTTC. This sequence encodes CAISKASGLDEQFF.